These 27 T cell receptor beta chains originate from one sample sequenced in a study of response to subunit inactivated influenza vaccine. TCRdb reprocessed the RT-PCR reads with MiXCR, giving one entry per CDR3 protein. The sample carries some 190,000 distinct CDR3 sequences, around an eighth recorded once. Here the sequenced sample was CD8+ T cells sorted from PBMCs, taken roughly 5 days after vaccination. These TCRs come from a man in his fifties or sixties who received an inactivated influenza vaccine.

This clonotype was seen at least ten times. The chain has TRBV24-1 and TRBJ2-7; no firm D call. The length of the CDR3 is 12 residues. The germline V gene encodes CDR1 KGHDR and CDR2 SFDVKD. Trimming shortened V by 4 bases and J by 0 bases, and 3 bases separated the two germline ends. CDR3 sequence (DNA): TGTGCCACCAGTGACAGCTCCTACGAGCAGTACTTC. Protein sequence: CATSDSSYEQYF.

This chain joins TRBV6-1 and TRBJ1-1; D is possibly TRBD1 (6 bases). The CDR3 is 14 residues long. Germline V gives CDR1 MNHNS, CDR2 SASEGT. V was trimmed by 5 bases and J by 1 base, leaving 11 bases between them. CDR3 amino acids: CASSPDSKNTEAFF. For the CDR3, the DNA is TGTGCCAGCAGTCCGGACAGCAAGAACACTGAAGCTTTCTTT.

The table lists this clonotype with many counts. The chain recombines TRBV6-2 or TRBV6-3 with TRBJ2-7; 8 nucleotides match TRBD2. The CDR3 is made up of 16 amino acids. J was trimmed by 0 bases and V by 0 bases; bases with no gene match: 4. Looked up from germline, CDR1 is MNHEY and CDR2 is SVGEGT. As DNA, the CDR3 is TGTGCCAGCAGTTACTCGAGAACTAGCGGCTCCTACGAGCAGTACTTC. Its translation: CASSYSRTSGSYEQYF.

This chain uses TRBV28 with TRBJ2-5, with 8 bases aligning to TRBD2. The germline gives CDR1 MDHEN, CDR2 SYDVKM. There are 17 residues in the CDR3. J was trimmed by 5 bases and V by 2 bases; bases with no gene match: 13. CDR3 region: CASSLIEGSGIEETQYF. The CDR3 nucleotides are TGTGCCAGCAGTTTAATCGAGGGTAGCGGGATAGAGGAGACCCAGTACTTC.

This clonotype was detected many times. This chain's CDR3 is CASGTGEKLFF. CDR3 nucleotide sequence: TGTGCTAGTGGGACGGGGGAAAAACTGTTTTTT. The V call is TRBV12-5, the J call TRBJ1-4; no clear D gene. The CDR3 is made up of 11 amino acids. Germline-derived CDR1 and CDR2 are LGHNT and FRNRAP. Trimming shortened V by 6 bases and J by 8 bases, and 7 bases separated the two germline ends. Variable domain in full (rest from reference TRBV12-5 and TRBJ1-4): DARVTQTPRHKVTEMGQEVTMRCQPILGHNTVFWYRQTMMQGLELLAYFRNRAPLDDSGMPKDRFSAEMPDATLATLKIQPSEPRDSAVYFCASGTGEKLFFGSGTQLSVL.

This chain connects TRBV24-1 to TRBJ2-3; 8 bases map to TRBD2. V trimming: 1 base; J trimming: 3 bases; junction bases outside the gene matches: 5. Looked up from germline, CDR1 is KGHDR and CDR2 is SFDVKD. CDR3 size: 16 residues. CDR3 sequence (DNA): TGTGCCACCAGTGATTTCGGCGGGAGGACAACAGATACGCAGTATTTT. It is translated as CATSDFGGRTTDTQYF.

This clonotype was observed at least ten times. V gene TRBV24-1 combines with J gene TRBJ2-7, with TRBD2 matching over 12 bases. Germline V gives CDR1 KGHDR, CDR2 SFDVKD. The CDR3 has 18 amino acids. Unmatched junction bases numbered 7, after V lost 2 bases and J lost 0 bases. The CDR3 here is CATSDSKPTSGSSYEQYF. The CDR3 coding sequence is TGTGCCACCAGTGATTCCAAACCGACTAGCGGGAGCTCCTACGAGCAGTACTTC.

This clonotype has more than one count but fewer than ten. The rearrangement links TRBV6-4 to TRBJ2-7; perhaps TRBD1 as D (6 bases). Trimming removed 8 bases from V and 2 bases from J, with 16 bases in between. This CDR3 region has 14 residues. Germline V gives CDR1 MRHNA, CDR2 SNTAGT. DNA of the CDR3: TGTGCCAGCTACCGGGGACATTTTCCCTACGAGCAGTACTTC. This encodes CASYRGHFPYEQYF.

This clonotype showed up many times. This chain's CDR3 is CASSLVVTDTQYF. The CDR3 DNA reads as TGTGCCAGCAGTTTAGTGGTCACAGATACGCAGTATTTT. The V gene is TRBV27, the J gene TRBJ2-3, with D unclear. Between the trimmed V and J ends, which lost 2 bases and 2 bases, there was a span of 5 bases. Germline V CDR1 and CDR2: MNHEY, SMNVEV (reference sequence). There are 13 residues in the CDR3.

This chain joins TRBV30 and TRBJ2-1; D is ambiguous. CDR3 length: 15 amino acids. Germline V gives CDR1 GTSNPN, CDR2 SVGIG (reference sequence). Trimming stripped 5 bases from V and 0 bases from J, with 14 bases between. CDR3 protein: CAWGRRSHSYNEQFF. The CDR3 DNA sequence: TGTGCCTGGGGGCGAAGGTCACACTCCTACAATGAGCAGTTCTTC.

The chain is built from TRBV14 and TRBJ2-1; D gene uncertain. This CDR3 comprises 18 residues. Germline values: CDR1 SGHDN, CDR2 FVKESK. V was pared by 2 bases and J by 7 bases, with 24 bases between. CDR3 protein: CASSQPTAARMLRNEQFF. CDR3 nucleotides: TGTGCCAGCAGCCAACCTACGGCGGCTAGAATGTTGCGGAATGAGCAGTTCTTC.

This chain links TRBV4-3 with TRBJ2-2; D is unresolved. V shed 4 bases and J shed 4 bases, with 16 bases lying between them. Germline assignment: CDR1 LGHNA and CDR2 YSLEER. The CDR3 sequence is 16 residues long. As DNA, the CDR3 is TGCGCCAGCAGCCGCGGTCTCTTATCGACCACCGGGGAGCTGTTTTTT. This sequence encodes CASSRGLLSTTGELFF.

The sample holds many counts of this clonotype. The genes are TRBV7-8 and TRBJ1-4; the D is unclear. V was trimmed by 1 base and J by 4 bases, leaving 7 bases between them. Germline assignment: CDR1 SGHVS and CDR2 FQNEAQ. The CDR3 consists of 14 residues. The CDR3, as DNA: TGTGCCAGCAGCTTAGAAGGCAGTAATGAAAAACTGTTTTTT. The encoded protein is CASSLEGSNEKLFF. The variable domain in full, with the rest retrieved from reference TRBV7-8 and TRBJ1-4, is GAGVSQSPRYKVAKRGQDVALRCDPISGHVSLFWYQQALGQGPEFLTYFQNEAQLDKSGLPSDRFFAERPEGSVSTLKIQRTQQEDSAVYLCASSLEGSNEKLFFGSGTQLSVL.

This chain uses TRBV11-1 with TRBJ2-1, with 14 bases fitting TRBD2. The CDR3 sequence is 20 residues long. CDR1 SGHAT and CDR2 FQDESV come from the germline V gene (reference sequence). The junction had 9 bases not matched to a gene; V was cut back by 2 bases and J by 0 bases. CDR3 coding DNA: TGTGCCAGCAGCTTACATTGGGGACTAGCGGGGGTTAGCTCCTACAATGAGCAGTTCTTC. This sequence encodes CASSLHWGLAGVSSYNEQFF.

This clonotype qualifies as medium-sized. The chain's CDR3 is CASSFRGEGETQYF. CDR3 nucleotides: TGTGCCAGCAGCTTTCGCGGGGAGGGGGAGACCCAGTACTTC. V and J are TRBV13 and TRBJ2-5; 7 bases fit TRBD2. V was clipped by 3 bases and J by 5 bases; unmatched bases: 6. The CDR3 covers 14 residues. Germline values: CDR1 PRHDT, CDR2 FYEKMQ (reference sequence).

This clonotype was detected ten times or more. The genes are TRBV25-1 and TRBJ2-7; 9 nucleotides align to TRBD1. CDR1 is MGHDK, CDR2 SYGVNS, per germline. CDR3 size: 12 residues. With V trimmed by 6 bases and J by 6 bases, 3 bases remained unmatched. This CDR3 is CASRTGGSEQYF. For the CDR3, the DNA is TGTGCCAGCAGAACAGGGGGCAGCGAGCAGTACTTC.

This clonotype is a singleton in its sample. The CDR3 is CSAVGQRLGSNTEAFF. DNA for the CDR3: TGCAGCGCTGTAGGACAGCGGCTTGGGTCGAACACTGAAGCTTTCTTT. This chain links TRBV29-1 with TRBJ1-1; a possible D gene is TRBD1 (6 bases). Trimming stripped 7 bases from V and 1 base from J, with 22 bases between. This CDR3 contains 16 residues. Germline CDR1 SQVTM, CDR2 ANQGSEA.

This clonotype has ten or more counts. The chain recombines TRBV5-1 with TRBJ1-1, with 12 nucleotides matching TRBD1. CDR1 SGHRS and CDR2 YFSETQ come from the germline V gene. This CDR3 spans 16 amino acids. V lost 4 bases and J lost 4; bases outside the gene matches: 8. CDR3 DNA sequence: TGCGCCAGCAGCCTTTGGGGACAGGGGGCCGGCACTGAAGCTTTCTTT. Translating gives CASSLWGQGAGTEAFF.

Only a few counts were recorded for this clonotype. The chain links TRBV28 to TRBJ2-7; 8 nucleotides agree with TRBD2. CDR3 length: 14 amino acids. The V gene's germline CDR1 is MDHEN and CDR2 SYDVKM. V trimming: 3 bases; J trimming: 3 bases; junction bases outside the gene matches: 4. CDR3 residues: CASSFGLAGYEQYF. The CDR3 DNA reads TGTGCCAGCAGTTTTGGACTAGCAGGCTACGAGCAGTACTTC.

The genes are TRBV27 and TRBJ1-6; 9 nucleotides match TRBD1. J gave up 6 bases and V 8 bases, and 8 bases lay outside the gene matches. In germline, CDR1 is MNHEY, CDR2 SMNVEV (reference sequence). The CDR3 contains 15 residues. The CDR3 protein is CASQYTGGFNSPLHF. The CDR3 nucleotides are TGTGCCAGCCAATATACAGGGGGCTTTAATTCACCCCTCCACTTT.

The chain links TRBV19 to TRBJ2-6; no reliable D call. The germline V gene has CDR1 LNHDA and CDR2 SQIVND (reference sequence). The CDR3 covers 17 residues. V shed 3 bases and J shed 0 bases, with 12 bases lying between them. The CDR3 reads CASSMARPSSGANVLTF. For the CDR3, the DNA is TGTGCCAGTAGTATGGCTAGGCCGAGCTCTGGGGCCAACGTCCTGACTTTC.

The chain employs TRBV27 and TRBJ2-7; D tentatively reads TRBD1 or TRBD2 (6 bases each). CDR1 is MNHEY, CDR2 SMNVEV, per germline (reference sequence). Trimming removed 3 bases from V and 4 bases from J, with 13 bases in between. CDR3 size: 14 residues. The DNA of the CDR3 is TGTGCCAGCAGTTTCCTAGGGGGGAGGTACGAGCAGTACTTC. As protein: CASSFLGGRYEQYF.

This clonotype has just a few counts. This rearrangement joins TRBV6-2 or TRBV6-3 to TRBJ2-2; a possible D gene is TRBD1 (6 bases). V was clipped by 2 bases and J by 4 bases, with 14 bases between them. Germline V gives CDR1 MNHEY, CDR2 SVGEGT. This CDR3 comprises 16 residues. CDR3 loop: CASSYQTGWSTGELFF. The CDR3 DNA reads as TGTGCCAGCAGTTACCAAACAGGGTGGAGCACCGGGGAGCTGTTTTTT.

This chain joins TRBV7-2 and TRBJ2-1; a weak D match, TRBD1 (6 bases). The CDR3 has 12 amino acids. In germline, CDR1 is SGHTA, CDR2 FQGNSA. V was clipped by 7 bases and J by 10 bases, with 14 bases between them. The CDR3 nucleotides read TGTGCCAGCACACTAATAGGGACAGAGCAGTTCTTC. It translates to CASTLIGTEQFF.

This clonotype has more than one count but fewer than ten. V is TRBV7-2 and J is TRBJ1-1, with 8 bases lining up with TRBD1. Trimming removed 1 base from V and 3 bases from J; junction bases left unmatched: 7. The CDR3 has 16 residues. The germline CDR1 and CDR2 sequences are SGHTA and FQGNSA. The CDR3 coding sequence is TGTGCCAGCAGCTTAGTGGGCAGGGGGCAGTACACTGAAGCTTTCTTT. Translated, it gives CASSLVGRGQYTEAFF.

The V gene is TRBV7-9, the J gene TRBJ1-2; 8 nucleotides line up with TRBD1. Germline CDR1 reads SEHNR; CDR2 reads FQNEAQ (reference sequence). V lost 5 bases, J lost 8 bases, and 10 bases stayed unmatched. This CDR3 region has 14 residues. The chain's CDR3 is CASSRQGQAEGYTF. The CDR3 bases are TGTGCCAGCAGCAGACAGGGACAGGCCGAGGGCTACACCTTC.

The chain employs TRBV6-5 and TRBJ2-4; D gene unclear. CDR3 length: 12 residues. V dropped 5 bases and J dropped 9 bases, with 11 bases sitting between them. Germline CDR1 is MNHEY and CDR2 is SVGAGI. The CDR3 DNA is TGTGCCAGCAGTGGATCCTTTGGCATTCAGTACTTC. Translation: CASSGSFGIQYF.